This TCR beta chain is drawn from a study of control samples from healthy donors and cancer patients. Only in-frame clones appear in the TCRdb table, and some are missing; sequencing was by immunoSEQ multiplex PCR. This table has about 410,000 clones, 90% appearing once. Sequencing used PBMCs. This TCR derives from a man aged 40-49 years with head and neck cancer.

The CDR3 sequence is CASSPMDGFGNTEAFF. DNA for the CDR3: TGTGCCAGCAGCCCTATGGACGGCTTCGGGAACACTGAAGCTTTCTTT. This rearrangement joins TRBV7-9 to TRBJ1-1; no reliable D call. Looked up from germline, CDR1 is SEHNR and CDR2 is FQNEAQ (reference sequence). Trimming removed 5 bases from V and 1 base from J, with 17 bases in between. The CDR3 is made up of 16 amino acids.